Given below is one T cell receptor beta chain in context. The antigen remains undetermined. Measured with immunoSEQ multiplex PCR; TCRdb has only the in-frame clones, and not every one. The table lists around 400,000 clones, 83% of them singletons. The data were taken from a study of Ad26.COV2.S vaccination and SARS-CoV-2 variants. Study results and limitations: Comparability of non-spike TCR breadth was observed across vaccine and placebo recipients. Spike-specific TCR breadth was greater in vaccine than placebo recipients.

Sample treatment: about 20 received Ad26.COV2.S at low or high dose, single or two shots; five or six received placebo; per-sample allocation not given. It was on day 63 after the first vaccine or placebo injection that samples were taken. Germline loops: CDR1 MNHEY, CDR2 SVGEGT. Trimming pared 6 bases from V and 2 bases from J, leaving 17 bases between. The CDR3 is 16 amino acids. The sequence was obtained from a person aged 18-60 years who received the Ad26.COV2.S COVID-19 vaccine or a placebo. The starting material was peripheral blood, obtained in a trial of Ad26.COV2.S vaccine versus placebo. The gene calls are TRBV6-2 or TRBV6-3 and TRBJ2-1; D call uncertain. The CDR3 DNA reads TGTGCCAGCAGCCCCGGCAGGCCGCTCACCTACAATGAGCAGTTCTTC. Translated, it gives CASSPGRPLTYNEQFF.